One and the same sample provided the 7 T cell receptor beta chains below, sequenced in a study of blood T cells in healthy people across ages. Next came a second PCR, run for about 6 to 11 cycles, which used a sample-barcoded 5' primer along with a J-beta primer mix. A single record per CDR3 protein comes from TCRdb applying MiXCR to the 5' RACE reads. The data show approximately 700,000 distinct CDR3 sequences, approximately 29% seen once. The sample comprised blood. The receptors were gathered from an elderly woman in good health.

This clonotype was counted between two and nine times. The chain joins TRBV4-2 to TRBJ1-5; no firm D call. This CDR3 is built from 15 residues. CDR1 is LGHNA, CDR2 YNFKEQ, per germline. Trimming removed 1 base from V and 7 bases from J, with 14 bases in between. The CDR3 is CASSQVDEARQPQHF. The CDR3 coding sequence is TGTGCCAGCAGCCAAGTCGATGAGGCGCGGCAGCCCCAGCATTTT.

In the case of this clonotype: One end of the junction varies from germline; a read error may be responsible. The CDR3 bases are TGTGCCACCAGTACAGGGCCCACTAATGAAAAACTGTTTTTT. This sequence encodes CATSTGPTNEKLFF. The chain recombines TRBV28 with TRBJ1-4; a possible D gene is TRBD1 (6 bases). CDR3 length equals 14 residues. CDR1 is MDHEN and CDR2 is SYDVKM in the germline V gene.

In the case of this clonotype: Given a much more abundant clone one base away, this may be a read error. The V gene is TRBV12-3 or TRBV12-4, the J gene TRBJ1-2, with no clear D. The CDR3 runs to 14 residues. V lost 2 bases and J 6 bases, leaving 13 bases between the germline ends. The CDR3 DNA sequence: TGTGCCAGCAGTTTACGCTCAGAGCGGGATGGCTACACCTTC. Protein sequence: CASSLRSERDGYTF.

The V gene is TRBV29-1, the J gene TRBJ2-1; 8 bases match TRBD2. CDR3 length: 13 amino acids. CDR1 is SQVTM and CDR2 is ANQGSEA in the germline V gene. V was clipped by 5 bases and J by 6 bases; unmatched bases: 6. This CDR3 reads CSVSGRKSNEQFF. In nucleotides, the CDR3 is TGCAGCGTTAGCGGGAGAAAGTCCAATGAGCAGTTCTTC.

This clonotype was picked up many times. The chain links TRBV7-2 to TRBJ2-3; 9 positions agree with TRBD1. The J segment lost 9 bases and the V segment lost 0 bases, leaving 4 bases of the junction unmatched. Germline values: CDR1 SGHTA, CDR2 FQGNSA. The CDR3 is made up of 14 amino acids. The DNA of the CDR3 is TGTGCCAGCAGCTTAGCGGGACAGGGCATGACGCAGTATTTT. Translating gives CASSLAGQGMTQYF.

This clonotype was counted at least ten times. This sequence joins TRBV20-1 and TRBJ2-5; D is tentatively TRBD1 or TRBD2 (5 bases each). CDR1 DFQATT and CDR2 SNEGSKA come from the germline V gene (reference sequence). CDR3 length: 15 residues. V lost 3 bases, J lost 0 bases, and 14 bases lay in between. CDR3 sequence (DNA): TGCAGTGCTAGCCCGGGACGGGGTTACCAAGAGACCCAGTACTTC. This encodes CSASPGRGYQETQYF.

J is TRBJ2-5 and V is TRBV20-1; 10 nucleotides match TRBD1. Germline V gene sequence: CDR1 DFQATT, CDR2 SNEGSKA (reference sequence). The J segment lost 7 bases and the V segment lost 5 bases, leaving 19 bases of the junction unmatched. The CDR3 length is 17 residues. The CDR3: CSASSHFGDRGYATQYF. The CDR3 bases are TGCAGTGCTTCTAGTCACTTCGGGGACAGGGGTTACGCGACCCAGTACTTC.